These 11 T cell receptor beta chains share one sample of origin, sequenced in a study of T cells in localized non-small cell lung cancer. Libraries were prepared by immunoSEQ multiplex PCR; TCRdb keeps only in-frame clonotypes and omits some of them. In the table there are 86,000 or so clones, 80% to 90% of which are singletons. The sample in question was peripheral blood, obtained before any cancer treatment. These receptor sequences come from a man aged 35 to 69 with stage I lung adenocarcinoma.

This rearrangement joins TRBV6-5 to TRBJ1-1, with no clear D. The CDR3 has 14 residues. Deletions cut 7 bases from V and 10 bases from J, with 22 bases between. The germline V gene has CDR1 MNHEY and CDR2 SVGAGI. In DNA, the CDR3 is TGTGCCAGCACCCCTCGCCGGGTCCCCCGACGAGCTTTCTTT. This codes for CASTPRRVPRRAFF.

V and J are TRBV4-1 and TRBJ2-7; a possible D gene is TRBD1 (7 bases). Germline V lookup: CDR1 MGHRA, CDR2 YSYEKL. V was trimmed by 1 base and J by 3 bases, leaving 16 bases between them. This CDR3 spans 16 amino acids. CDR3 nucleotides: TGCGCCAGCAGCCAAGGACAGGGTGGACTATTCTACGAGCAGTACTTC. It encodes CASSQGQGGLFYEQYF.

The chain couples TRBV2 to TRBJ2-7, with D unclear. CDR3 length: 12 amino acids. Trimming cost V 3 bases and J 3 bases, with 6 bases left between them. CDR1 is SNHLY and CDR2 is FYNNEI in the germline V gene. The CDR3 region has the DNA TGTGCCAGCAGTGACAGAAGCTACGAGCAGTACTTC. Protein product: CASSDRSYEQYF.

V gene TRBV18 combines with J gene TRBJ1-3, with D unclear. This CDR3 is 13 amino acids long. The V end was cut by 2 bases, the J end by 1 base, with 3 bases between. CDR1 is KGHSH, CDR2 LQKENI, per germline. The CDR3 spells CASSPGSGNTIYF. The CDR3 bases are TGTGCCAGCTCACCAGGGTCTGGAAACACCATATATTTT.

The genes are TRBV5-5 and TRBJ2-5; D possibly uses TRBD1 or TRBD2 (5 bases each). The CDR3 has 13 amino acids. Germline V lookup: CDR1 SGHKS, CDR2 YYEKEE (reference sequence). V lost 2 bases to trimming and J lost 5 bases, with 10 bases between them. The CDR3 nucleotides are TGTGCCAGCAGCTTTGGGGACGATGAGACCCAGTACTTC. Translating it yields CASSFGDDETQYF. Full variable domain (rest looked up from reference TRBV5-5 and TRBJ2-5): DAGVTQSPTHLIKTRGQQVTLRCSPISGHKSVSWYQQVLGQGPQFIFQYYEKEERGRGNFPDRFSARQFPNYSSELNVNALLLGDSALYLCASSFGDDETQYFGPGTRLLVL.

The chain uses TRBV28 and TRBJ1-5; D possibly corresponds to TRBD1 (6 bases). This CDR3 has 16 amino acids. V gave up 4 bases and J gave up 3 bases, with 16 bases separating them. Germline CDR1 and CDR2: MDHEN and SYDVKM. The CDR3 coding sequence is TGTGCCAGCAGTTGGGGGTCCCCAGGGGACAATCAGCCCCAGCATTTT. Translated, it gives CASSWGSPGDNQPQHF.

V is TRBV2 and J is TRBJ2-5; 9 positions match TRBD1. The germline CDR1 and CDR2 sequences are SNHLY and FYNNEI. Germline trimming cut 1 base from V and 1 base from J; bases unmatched to any gene: 1. This CDR3 contains 15 residues. CDR3 sequence: CASSEVGQGQETQYF. CDR3 nucleotides: TGTGCCAGCAGTGAAGTGGGACAGGGCCAAGAGACCCAGTACTTC.

The gene calls are TRBV7-9 and TRBJ1-3, with unresolved D. Germline CDR1 SEHNR, CDR2 FQNEAQ (reference sequence). Trimming pared 0 bases from V and 0 bases from J, leaving 6 bases between. This CDR3 region has 15 residues. For the CDR3, the DNA is TGTGCCAGCAGCTTAGCTTCTAGCTCTGGAAACACCATATATTTT. It is translated as CASSLASSSGNTIYF.

In this sample, this clone turned up once. V and J are TRBV19 and TRBJ1-2, with TRBD1 identical over 7 bases. CDR3 size: 16 residues. The germline V gene encodes CDR1 LNHDA and CDR2 SQIVND (reference sequence). V was clipped by 2 bases and J by 7 bases; unmatched bases: 13. The CDR3 region has the DNA TGTGCCAGTAGTATACAGTCCAGACAGGGAAGACCTGGCTACACCTTC. Encoded protein: CASSIQSRQGRPGYTF.

This clone was detected once. The chain carries TRBV4-3 and TRBJ2-6; no definite D call. This CDR3 spans 19 amino acids. Trimming cost V 3 bases and J 0 bases, with 18 bases left between them. Germline CDR1 LGHNA, CDR2 YSLEER. CDR3 in amino acids: CASSQLASVSFSGANVLTF. In nucleotides, the CDR3 is TGCGCCAGCAGCCAGTTGGCAAGTGTCAGCTTCTCTGGGGCCAACGTCCTGACTTTC.

The V call is TRBV11-2, the J call TRBJ2-6, with TRBD1 as a possible D gene (5 bases). Per germline, CDR1 SGHAT and CDR2 FQNNGV. Between the trimmed V and J ends, which lost 8 bases and 0 bases, there was a span of 20 bases. The CDR3 has 18 residues. The CDR3 is CASGSTARFPSGANVLTF. The CDR3 nucleotides read TGTGCCAGCGGGTCGACAGCGCGCTTCCCCTCTGGGGCCAACGTCCTGACTTTC.